The clone carrying this T cell receptor beta chain was detected only once. The antigen remains unidentified. The record originates from a study of cytomegalovirus exposure and HLA in healthy donors. Overall study results and limits: Sequencing depth across donors, presence/absence analyses assumed, was roughly uniform. Upon later analysis, HLA-associated TCR beta chains proved more clonally expanded than other, equally common chains.

Use of 60 Vbeta and 13 Jbeta primers characterized the PCR. Using immunoSEQ multiplex PCR, the repertoire was profiled, and TCRdb retains in-frame clones only, with some absent. The sample holds about 200,000 clones, more than 60% seen once. Germline lookup yields CDR1 MGHRA and CDR2 YSYEKL. There are 15 residues in the CDR3. With V trimmed by 4 bases and J by 6 bases, 7 bases remained unmatched. The chain uses TRBV4-1 and TRBJ2-1; 9 bases are shared with TRBD2. This clonotype was sampled from a man aged 50 to 59 in good health and CMV-seronegative. Source material: PBMCs. CDR3 nucleotides: TGCGCCAGCAGCCTACCGGGACTAGCCCTCAATGAGCAGTTCTTC. This translates into CASSLPGLALNEQFF.